The table lists the clone carrying this TCR beta chain with many counts. Antigen: not known. CDR3-region Arm-PCR and iRepertoire HTBI primers produced the TCR beta libraries. TCRdb reprocessed the multiplex PCR reads with MiXCR, giving one entry per CDR3 protein. The sample includes a few hundred thousand distinct CDR3 sequences, approximately 16% seen only once; the top ten take around 7.6%. Time point given: newly diagnosed GD, antithyroid drugs for less than 3 months. Extracted RNA from PBMCs served as the source of the TCR library. This sample was included in a study of regulatory T cells in long-lasting Graves disease. Findings of the study overall: Patients with persistent Graves' had lower TCR diversity than newly diagnosed patients.

CDR3 length equals 14 residues. Trimming removed 7 bases from V and 0 bases from J, with 10 bases in between. CDR1 and CDR2 from the germline V gene are SNHLY and FYNNEI. A further study also used this sample, focusing on T cells in Graves' hyperthyroidism and ophthalmopathy.

The input for sequencing was peripheral blood mononuclear cells (PBMCs), taken at new diagnosis, from a patient treated with antithyroid drugs. The V and J genes are TRBV2 and TRBJ1-5; D gene ambiguous. This TCR was recovered from a woman aged 40 to 50 with Graves disease. The CDR3 protein is CASTWGASNQPQHF. In DNA, the CDR3 is TGTGCCAGCACCTGGGGAGCTAGCAATCAGCCCCAGCATTTT.